The source of this TCR beta chain is a study of radiation and T cells in renal cell carcinoma. Broader study findings: Irradiated tumors held more dominant CDR3 motifs than control tumors.

Measured with immunoSEQ multiplex PCR; TCRdb has only the in-frame clones, and not every one. Of 14,000 to 15,000 clones in the sample, approximately 56% are singletons; the top ten hold 17%. Treatment described: treatment-naive control, cytoreductive nephrectomy. This CDR3 comprises 14 residues. Per the germline V gene, CDR1 is LGHNA and CDR2 is YSLEER. V was cut by 1 base and J by 7 bases, with 11 bases left in between. For this clone: Its cognate antigen is unknown.

The chain couples TRBV4-3 to TRBJ2-1; no definite D call. The sample was tumor tissue, taken from a patient whose treatment was nephrectomy without radiotherapy. The receptor's source is a man aged 60 to 75 with renal cell carcinoma. The DNA of the CDR3 is TGCGCCAGCAGCCAAGGGGCGCTGTCGAATGAGCAGTTCTTC. Its translation is CASSQGALSNEQFF.